Given below is one TCR beta chain in context. These data are taken from a study of cytomegalovirus exposure and HLA in healthy donors. PCR employed 60 Vbeta and 13 Jbeta primers. Generated by immunoSEQ multiplex PCR, the TCRdb table keeps only in-frame clones and is missing some. The sample lists 150,000 to 200,000 clones; 70% to 80% were seen once. This CDR3 is 14 amino acids long. The germline V and J ends were trimmed by 2 bases and 5 bases, with 13 bases remaining between them. CDR1 and CDR2 (germline): WSHSY, SAAADI. The clonotype originates from a woman between 35 and 50 years old in good health and CMV-seronegative. Specimen: PBMCs. V usage is TRBV10-2 and J usage is TRBJ2-7; no reliable D call. The CDR3 region has the DNA TGCGCCAGCAGTGAGAGTAGTTTCCTCGACGAGCAGTACTTC. Amino acid sequence: CASSESSFLDEQYF.